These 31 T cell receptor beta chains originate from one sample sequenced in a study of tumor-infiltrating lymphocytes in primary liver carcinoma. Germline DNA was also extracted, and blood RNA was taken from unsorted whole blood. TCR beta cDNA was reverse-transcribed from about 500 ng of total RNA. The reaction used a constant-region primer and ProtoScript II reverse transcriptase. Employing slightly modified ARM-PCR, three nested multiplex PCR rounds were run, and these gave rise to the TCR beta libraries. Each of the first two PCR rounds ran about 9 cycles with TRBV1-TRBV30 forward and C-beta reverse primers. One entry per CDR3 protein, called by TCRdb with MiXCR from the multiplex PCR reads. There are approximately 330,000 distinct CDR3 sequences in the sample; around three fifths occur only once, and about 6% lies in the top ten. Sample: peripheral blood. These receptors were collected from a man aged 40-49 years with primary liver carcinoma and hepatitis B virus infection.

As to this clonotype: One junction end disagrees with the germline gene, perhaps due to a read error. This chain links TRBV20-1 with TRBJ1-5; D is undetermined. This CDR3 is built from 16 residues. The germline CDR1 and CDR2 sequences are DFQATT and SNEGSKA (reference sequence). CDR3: CSARVLAGNGNQPQHF. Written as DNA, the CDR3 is TGCAGTGCTAGAGTACTCGCGGGGAATGGCAATCAGCCCCAGCATTTC.

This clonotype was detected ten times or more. For the CDR3, the DNA is TGCAGCGTTGTGTTCGGGTCGCCGGATACGCAGTATTTT. Amino acids: CSVVFGSPDTQYF. The chain recombines TRBV29-1 with TRBJ2-3; D gene ambiguous. CDR3 size: 13 residues. The germline gives CDR1 SQVTM, CDR2 ANQGSEA. V was pared by 4 bases and J by 6 bases, with 14 bases between.

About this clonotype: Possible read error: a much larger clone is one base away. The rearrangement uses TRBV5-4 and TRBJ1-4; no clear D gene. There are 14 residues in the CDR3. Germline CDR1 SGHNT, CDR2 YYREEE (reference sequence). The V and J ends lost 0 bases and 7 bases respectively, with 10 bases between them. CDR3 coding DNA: TGTGCCAGCAGCTTGGGGGCTTCGAGTGAAAAACTGTTTTTT. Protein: CASSLGASSEKLFF.

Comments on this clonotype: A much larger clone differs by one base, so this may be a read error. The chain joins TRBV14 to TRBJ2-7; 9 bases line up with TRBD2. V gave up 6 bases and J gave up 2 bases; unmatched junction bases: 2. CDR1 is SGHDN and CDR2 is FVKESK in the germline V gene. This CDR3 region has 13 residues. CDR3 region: CASRASGAYEQYF. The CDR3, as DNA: TGTGCCAGCAGGGCTAGCGGGGCCTACGAGCAGTACTTC.

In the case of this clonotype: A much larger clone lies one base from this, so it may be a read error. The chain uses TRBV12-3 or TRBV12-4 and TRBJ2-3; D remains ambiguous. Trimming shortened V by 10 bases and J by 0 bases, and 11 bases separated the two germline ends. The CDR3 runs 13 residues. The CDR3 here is CAISQTSTDTQYF. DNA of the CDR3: TGTGCCATCAGCCAAACTAGCACAGATACGCAGTATTTT.

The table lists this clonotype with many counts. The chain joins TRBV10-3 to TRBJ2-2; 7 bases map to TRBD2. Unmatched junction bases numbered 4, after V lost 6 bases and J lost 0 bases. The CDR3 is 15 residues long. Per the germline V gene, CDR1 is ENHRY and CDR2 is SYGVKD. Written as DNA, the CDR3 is TGTGCCATCAGAGAAAGCGGGACGAACACCGGGGAGCTGTTTTTT. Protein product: CAIRESGTNTGELFF.

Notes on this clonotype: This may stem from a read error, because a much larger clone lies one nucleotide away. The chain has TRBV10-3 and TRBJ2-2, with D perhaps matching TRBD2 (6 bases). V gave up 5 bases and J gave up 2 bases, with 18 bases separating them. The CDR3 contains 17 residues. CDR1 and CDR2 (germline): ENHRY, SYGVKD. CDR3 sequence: CAISTETGVRNTGELFF. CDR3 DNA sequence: TGTGCCATCAGTACTGAGACGGGGGTGAGAAACACCGGGGAGCTGTTTTTT.

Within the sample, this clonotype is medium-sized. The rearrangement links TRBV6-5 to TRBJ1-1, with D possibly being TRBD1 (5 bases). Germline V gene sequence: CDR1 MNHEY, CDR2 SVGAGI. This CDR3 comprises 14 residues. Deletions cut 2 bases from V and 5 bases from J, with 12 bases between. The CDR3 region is CASSYGGTSTEAFF. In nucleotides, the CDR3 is TGTGCCAGCAGTTACGGGGGGACGTCGACTGAAGCTTTCTTT.

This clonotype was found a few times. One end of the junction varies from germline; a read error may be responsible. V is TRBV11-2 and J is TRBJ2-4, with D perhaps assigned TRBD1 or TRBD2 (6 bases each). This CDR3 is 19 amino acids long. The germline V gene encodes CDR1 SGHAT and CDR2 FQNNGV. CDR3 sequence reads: CASRPTEGTPTLAKNIQYF. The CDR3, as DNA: TGTGCCAGCAGACCCACGGAGGGGACACCAACACTAGCCAAAAACATTCAGTACTTT.

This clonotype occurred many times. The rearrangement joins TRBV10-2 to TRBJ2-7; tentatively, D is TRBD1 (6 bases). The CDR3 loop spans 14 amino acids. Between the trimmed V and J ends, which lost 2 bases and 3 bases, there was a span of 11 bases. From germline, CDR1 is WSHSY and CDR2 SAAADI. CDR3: CASSEDRTDYEQYF. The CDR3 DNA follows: TGCGCCAGCAGTGAGGACAGGACCGACTACGAGCAGTACTTC.

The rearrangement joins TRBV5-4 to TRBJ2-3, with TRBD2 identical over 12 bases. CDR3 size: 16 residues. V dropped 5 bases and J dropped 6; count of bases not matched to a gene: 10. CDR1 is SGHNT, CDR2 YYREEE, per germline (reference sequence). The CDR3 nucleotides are TGTGCCAGCAGGCCTAGCGGGAGGGCCGAGTCTGATACGCAGTATTTT. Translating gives CASRPSGRAESDTQYF.

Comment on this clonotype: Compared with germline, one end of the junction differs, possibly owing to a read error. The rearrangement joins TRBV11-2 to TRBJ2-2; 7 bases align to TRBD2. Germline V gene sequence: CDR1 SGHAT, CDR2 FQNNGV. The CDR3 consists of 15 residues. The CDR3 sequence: CASSLVAGVPGELSF. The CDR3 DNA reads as TGTGCCAGCAGCTTAGTCGCGGGAGTTCCCGGGGAGCTGTCTTTT.

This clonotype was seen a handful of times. Here the CDR3 DNA reads TGTGCCAGCAGCCAGAAAATGACGTCCTACGAGCAGTACTTC. Translating it yields CASSQKMTSYEQYF. The V call is TRBV14, the J call TRBJ2-7; the D is unclear. Germline V gene lookup returns CDR1 SGHDN and CDR2 FVKESK. CDR3 size: 14 residues. Trimming shortened V by 3 bases and J by 1 base, and 10 bases separated the two germline ends.

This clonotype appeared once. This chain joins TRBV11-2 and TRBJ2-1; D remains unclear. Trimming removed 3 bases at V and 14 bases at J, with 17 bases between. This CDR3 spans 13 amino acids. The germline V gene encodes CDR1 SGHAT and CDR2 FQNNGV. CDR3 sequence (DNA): TGTGCCAGCAGCTTGCCCAGGTTGGATCAGGAGTTCTTC. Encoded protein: CASSLPRLDQEFF.

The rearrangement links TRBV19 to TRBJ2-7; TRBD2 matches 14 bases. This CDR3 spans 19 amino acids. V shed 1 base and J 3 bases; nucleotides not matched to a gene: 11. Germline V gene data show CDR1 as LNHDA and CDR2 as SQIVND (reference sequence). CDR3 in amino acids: CASSIAVRLAGGPYYEQYF. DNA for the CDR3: TGTGCCAGTAGTATAGCTGTCAGACTAGCGGGAGGGCCGTACTACGAGCAGTACTTC. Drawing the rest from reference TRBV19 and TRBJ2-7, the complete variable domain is DGGITQSPKYLFRKEGQNVTLSCEQNLNHDAMYWYRQDPGQGLRLIYYSQIVNDFQKGDIAEGYSVSREKKESFPLTVTSAQKNPTAFYLCASSIAVRLAGGPYYEQYFGPGTRLTVT.

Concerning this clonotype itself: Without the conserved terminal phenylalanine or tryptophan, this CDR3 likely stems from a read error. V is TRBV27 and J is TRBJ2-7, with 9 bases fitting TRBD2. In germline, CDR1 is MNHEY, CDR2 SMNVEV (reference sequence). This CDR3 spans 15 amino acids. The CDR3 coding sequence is TGTGCAAGCAGTTCCCCGGCGGGAGGGAGCTACGAGCAGTACTCC. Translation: CASSSPAGGSYEQYS.

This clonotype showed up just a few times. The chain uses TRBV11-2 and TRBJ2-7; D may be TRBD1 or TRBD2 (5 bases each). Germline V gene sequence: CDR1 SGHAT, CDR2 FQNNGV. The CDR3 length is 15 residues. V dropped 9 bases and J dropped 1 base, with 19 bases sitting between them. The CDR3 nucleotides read TGTGCCAGTAGCCCGGGACCAGCGCTGTCCTACGAGCAGTACTTC. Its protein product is CASSPGPALSYEQYF.

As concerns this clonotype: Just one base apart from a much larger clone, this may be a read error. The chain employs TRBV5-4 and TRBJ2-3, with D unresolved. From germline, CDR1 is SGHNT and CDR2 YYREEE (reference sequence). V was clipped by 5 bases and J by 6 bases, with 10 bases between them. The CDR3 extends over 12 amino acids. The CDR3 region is CASSGVQDTQYF. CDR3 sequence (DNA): TGTGCCAGCAGTGGGGTACAGGATACGCAGTATTTT. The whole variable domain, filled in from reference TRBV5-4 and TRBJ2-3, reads ETGVTQSPTHLIKTRGQQVTLRCSSQSGHNTVSWYQQALGQGPQFIFQYYREEENGRGNFPPRFSGLQFPNYSSELNVNALELDDSALYLCASSGVQDTQYFGPGTRLTVL.

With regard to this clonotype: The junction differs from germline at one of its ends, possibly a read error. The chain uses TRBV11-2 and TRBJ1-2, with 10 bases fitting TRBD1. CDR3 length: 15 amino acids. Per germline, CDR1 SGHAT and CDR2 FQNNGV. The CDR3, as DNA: TGTACCAGCACCCTAAGGTGGGGACAGGGGTTTGGCTACACCTTC. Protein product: CTSTLRWGQGFGYTF.

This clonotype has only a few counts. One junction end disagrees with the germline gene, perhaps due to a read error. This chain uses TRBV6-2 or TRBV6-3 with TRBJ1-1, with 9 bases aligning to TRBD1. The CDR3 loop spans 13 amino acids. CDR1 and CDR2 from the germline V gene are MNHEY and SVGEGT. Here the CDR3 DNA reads TGTGCCGGCAGTTCGGACAGGGGAACTGAAGCTTTCTTT. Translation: CAGSSDRGTEAFF.

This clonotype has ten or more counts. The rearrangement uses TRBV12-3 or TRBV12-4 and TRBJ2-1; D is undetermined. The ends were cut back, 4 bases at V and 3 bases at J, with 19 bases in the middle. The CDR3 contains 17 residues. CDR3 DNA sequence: TGTGCCAGCAGTTCCCACCAGGACGGTTTGTTCTACAATGAGCAGTTCTTC. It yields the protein CASSSHQDGLFYNEQFF.

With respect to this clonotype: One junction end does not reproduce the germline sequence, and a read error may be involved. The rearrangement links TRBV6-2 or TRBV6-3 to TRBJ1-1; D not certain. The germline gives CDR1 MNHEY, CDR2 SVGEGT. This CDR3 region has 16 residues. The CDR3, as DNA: TGTCCCAGCAATTACGGGTTGACTCTGGGGAACACTGAAGCTTTCTTT. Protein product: CPSNYGLTLGNTEAFF.

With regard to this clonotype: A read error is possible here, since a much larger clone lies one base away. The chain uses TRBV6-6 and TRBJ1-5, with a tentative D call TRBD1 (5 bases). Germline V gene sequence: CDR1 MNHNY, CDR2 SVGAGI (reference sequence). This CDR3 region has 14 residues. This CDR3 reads CATSYQGPGQPQHF. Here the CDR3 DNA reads TGTGCCACCAGTTACCAGGGACCCGGTCAGCCCCAGCATTTT.

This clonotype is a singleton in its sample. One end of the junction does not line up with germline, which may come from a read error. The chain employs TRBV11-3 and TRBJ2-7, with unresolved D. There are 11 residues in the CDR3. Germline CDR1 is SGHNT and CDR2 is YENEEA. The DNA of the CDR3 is TGTGTCAGCAGCGCGGATTACGAGCAGTACTTC. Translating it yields CVSSADYEQYF.

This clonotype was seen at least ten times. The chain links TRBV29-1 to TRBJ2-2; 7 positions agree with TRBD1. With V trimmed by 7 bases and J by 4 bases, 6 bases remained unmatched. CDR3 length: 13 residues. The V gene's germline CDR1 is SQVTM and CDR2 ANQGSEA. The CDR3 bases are TGCAGCGGTACAGGGGTGGCCACCGGGGAGCTGTTTTTT. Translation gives CSGTGVATGELFF.

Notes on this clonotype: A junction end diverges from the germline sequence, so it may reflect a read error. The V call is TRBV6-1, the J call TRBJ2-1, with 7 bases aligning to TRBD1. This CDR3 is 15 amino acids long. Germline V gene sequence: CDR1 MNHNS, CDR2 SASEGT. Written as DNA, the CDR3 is TGTGCCAGCAATGAAGTGGGACAGATTTACAATGAGCATTTCTTC. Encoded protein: CASNEVGQIYNEHFF.

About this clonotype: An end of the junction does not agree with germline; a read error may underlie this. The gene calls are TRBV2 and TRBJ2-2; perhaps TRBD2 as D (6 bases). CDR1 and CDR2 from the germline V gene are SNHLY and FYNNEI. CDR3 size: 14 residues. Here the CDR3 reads CASTRDSNTGELFF. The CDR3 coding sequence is TGTGCCAGCACCAGGGACTCCAACACTGGGGAGCTGTTTTTT. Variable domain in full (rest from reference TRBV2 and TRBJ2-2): EPEVTQTPSHQVTQMGQEVILRCVPISNHLYFYWYRQILGQKVEFLVSFYNNEISEKSEIFDDQFSVERPDGSNFTLKIRSTKLEDSAMYFCASTRDSNTGELFFGEGSRLTVL.

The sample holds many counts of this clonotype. This chain's CDR3 is CASSLLGSGTNTQYF. Here the CDR3 DNA reads TGTGCCAGCAGCTTACTCGGTAGCGGGACTAATACGCAGTATTTT. The chain links TRBV11-2 to TRBJ2-3; 8 positions match TRBD2. J lost 7 bases, V lost 2 bases, and 8 bases had no gene match. Germline values: CDR1 SGHAT, CDR2 FQNNGV. CDR3 length equals 15 residues.

CDR3 amino acids: CASSFGTDGNQPQHF. In nucleotides, the CDR3 is TGTGCCAGCAGTTTCGGGACTGACGGCAATCAGCCCCAGCATTTT. The chain uses TRBV6-6 and TRBJ1-5, with D possibly matching TRBD1 (5 bases). Germline loops: CDR1 MNHNY, CDR2 SVGAGI (reference sequence). Trimming took 4 bases from V and 2 from J, leaving 12 bases between them. CDR3 length equals 15 residues.

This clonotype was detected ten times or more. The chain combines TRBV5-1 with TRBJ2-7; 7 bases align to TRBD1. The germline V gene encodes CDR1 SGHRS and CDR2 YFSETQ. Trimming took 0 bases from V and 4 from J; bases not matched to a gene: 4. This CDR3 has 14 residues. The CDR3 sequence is CASSLEDRSYEQYF. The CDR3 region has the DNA TGCGCCAGCAGCTTGGAGGACAGGTCGTACGAGCAGTACTTC.

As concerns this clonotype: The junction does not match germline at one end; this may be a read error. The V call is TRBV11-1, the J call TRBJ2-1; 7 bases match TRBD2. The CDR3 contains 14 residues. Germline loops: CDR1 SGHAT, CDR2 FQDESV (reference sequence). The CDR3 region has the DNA TGTGTCAGCAGCTTAGACGGGGAGGGCAATAAGCAGTTCTTC. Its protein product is CVSSLDGEGNKQFF.